This TCR beta chain was sequenced for a study of T cell clones after liver transplantation. Whole-study results and caveats: Conclusions were preliminary, with small, heterogeneous patient groups.

TCRdb's copy holds only in-frame clones and misses some; the assay was immunoSEQ multiplex PCR. The repertoire holds 55,000 to 75,000 clones, with about 70% as singletons. This clone was counted only a few times. The antigen remains unidentified. Sorting of unstimulated PBMCs yielded separate CD3+CD4+ and CD3+CD8+ fractions. The sequences come from CD4+ T cells from blood, collected at the 15-month timepoint. The receptor's source is a human patient who received a liver transplant. These T cells may partly come from the graft donor.

The DNA of the CDR3 is TGTGCCTGGAGTAGGGGGGGAAACACAGATACGCAGTATTTT. Its translation: CAWSRGGNTDTQYF. The rearrangement joins TRBV30 to TRBJ2-3; D might be TRBD2 (7 bases). The CDR3 contains 14 residues. Trimming cost V 2 bases and J 2 bases, with 11 bases left between them. Germline CDR1 GTSNPN, CDR2 SVGIG (reference sequence).